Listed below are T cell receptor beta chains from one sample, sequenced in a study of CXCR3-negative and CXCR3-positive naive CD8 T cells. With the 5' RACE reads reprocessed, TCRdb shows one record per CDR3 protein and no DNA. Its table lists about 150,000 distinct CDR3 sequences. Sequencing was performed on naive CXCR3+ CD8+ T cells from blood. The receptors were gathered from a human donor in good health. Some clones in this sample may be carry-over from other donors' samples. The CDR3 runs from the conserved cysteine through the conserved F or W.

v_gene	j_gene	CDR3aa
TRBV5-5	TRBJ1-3	CASSFGPSGNTIYF
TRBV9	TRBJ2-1	CASSGIQGNEQFF
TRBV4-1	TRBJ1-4	CASSQGTTQGEKLFF
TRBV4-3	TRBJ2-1	CASSQVRDRPREQFF
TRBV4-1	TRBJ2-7	CASSQDPVGREHEQYF
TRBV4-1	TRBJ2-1	CASSQDSREQFF
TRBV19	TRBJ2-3	CASSMAPGPRDTQYF
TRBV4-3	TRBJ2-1	CASSQGTGGLNEQFF
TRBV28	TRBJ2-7	CASSSGQGLSYEQYF
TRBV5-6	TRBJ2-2	CASSLVQSYTGELFF
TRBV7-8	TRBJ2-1	CASSPPGYYNEQFF
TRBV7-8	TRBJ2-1	CASSPLEGSYNEQFF
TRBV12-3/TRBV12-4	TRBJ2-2	CASSLFFMARSNTGELFF
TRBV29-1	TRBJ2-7	CSVEVIGTAYEQYF
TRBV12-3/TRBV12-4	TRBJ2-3	CASSFPTSGEGGDTQYF
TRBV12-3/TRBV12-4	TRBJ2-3	CASSSPRVGTDTQYF
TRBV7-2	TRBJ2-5	CASSISNSQYF
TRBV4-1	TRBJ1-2	CASSQTEVINYGYTF
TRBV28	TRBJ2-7	CASTNSYEQYF
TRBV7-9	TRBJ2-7	CASSLRAGPSSYEQYF
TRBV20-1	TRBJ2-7	CSARDGTRSYEQYF
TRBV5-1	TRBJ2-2	CASSTLAGVETGELFF
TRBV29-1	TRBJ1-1	CSVESWTLVAFF
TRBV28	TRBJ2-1	CASSSTGQSYNEQFF
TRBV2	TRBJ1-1	CAEEQGFGTEAFF
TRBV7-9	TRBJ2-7	CASGRTDSEQYF
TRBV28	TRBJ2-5	CATLADTQETQYF
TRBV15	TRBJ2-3	CATSRPPVATSTDTQYF
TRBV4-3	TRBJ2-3	CASSQERASGVWDTQYF
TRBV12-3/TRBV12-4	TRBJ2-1	CAPEREHNKIYNEQFF
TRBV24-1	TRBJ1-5	CATSDAPYQPQHF
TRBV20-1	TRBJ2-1	CSATRSSSYNEQFF
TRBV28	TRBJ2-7	CASSLGSGELYF
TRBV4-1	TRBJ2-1	CASSPGLAGGTYNEQFF
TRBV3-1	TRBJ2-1	CASSQGSLNEQFF
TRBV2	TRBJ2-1	CASNGVSGGVLRSHEQFF
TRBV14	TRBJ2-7	CASSQDTRAPHF
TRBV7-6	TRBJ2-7	CASSGGRYYEQYF
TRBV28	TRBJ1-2	CASSFRTGTINYGYTF
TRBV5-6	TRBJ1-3	CASSYPLSGNTIYF
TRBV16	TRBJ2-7	CASSHGSSYEQYF